This entry concerns a single T cell receptor beta chain. PCR was performed using 60 Vbeta and 13 Jbeta primers. Clones were read by immunoSEQ multiplex PCR, and TCRdb kept only the in-frame ones, dropping some. The profile covers around 65,000 clones, with approximately 60% appearing a single time and 2.8% taken by the ten largest. This entry is derived from a study of cytomegalovirus exposure and HLA in healthy donors. Germline CDR1 and CDR2: MDHEN and SYDVKM. The CDR3 runs to 14 residues. With 8 bases removed from V and 0 bases from J, the gap between germline ends came to 13 bases. The chain has TRBV28 and TRBJ1-2; unclear D gene. This clonotype was obtained from a man aged 25 to 45 in good health and CMV-seronegative. The sample consisted of PBMCs. DNA for the CDR3: TGTGCCAGCTCCCCTGGGAGGGCTAACTATGGCTACACCTTC. This translates into CASSPGRANYGYTF.